This T cell receptor beta chain was documented in a study of cytomegalovirus exposure and HLA in healthy donors. The PCR used 60 Vbeta and 13 Jbeta primers. Sequencing was performed with immunoSEQ multiplex PCR; in TCRdb, only in-frame clones are kept and a portion is missing. The sample carries about 140,000 clones, 72% recorded once. Notes on this clone: The antigen is unknown.

Broader study findings: About 87% or about 30% of the time was how often most TCR beta V segments were productive, according to an earlier analysis.

This TCR was recovered from a man aged 35-49 years in good health and CMV-seronegative. The sequencing input was PBMCs.

The CDR3 region is CASSAHRGDTEAFF. Written as DNA, the CDR3 is TGTGCCAGCAGCGCTCACAGGGGGGACACTGAAGCTTTCTTT. V gene TRBV4-2 combines with J gene TRBJ1-1; 8 bases align to TRBD1. Germline values: CDR1 LGHNA, CDR2 YNFKEQ. The trim removed 5 bases at V and 3 bases at J, leaving 5 bases unmatched. The length of the CDR3 is 14 residues.